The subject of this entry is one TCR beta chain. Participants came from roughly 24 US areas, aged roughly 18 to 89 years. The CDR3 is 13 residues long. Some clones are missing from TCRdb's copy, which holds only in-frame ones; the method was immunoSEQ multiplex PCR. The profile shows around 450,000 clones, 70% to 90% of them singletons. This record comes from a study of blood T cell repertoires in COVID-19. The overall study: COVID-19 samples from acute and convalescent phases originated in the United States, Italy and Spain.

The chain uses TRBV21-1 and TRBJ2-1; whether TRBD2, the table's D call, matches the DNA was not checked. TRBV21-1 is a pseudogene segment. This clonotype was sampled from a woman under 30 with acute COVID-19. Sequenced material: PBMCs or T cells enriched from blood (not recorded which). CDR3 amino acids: CASSPWPGVKQFF. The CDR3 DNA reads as TGTGCCAGCAGCCCTTGGCCCGGGGTTAAACAGTTCTTC.